This entry describes one T cell receptor (beta chain). Its antigen specificity is not known. Per-base quality was not reported, and no clone a single base away is much larger than it. Separate from the roughly 700-subject first cohort, the validation cohort of some 130 subjects was the group to which the donors belonged. This specimen belongs to a study of cytomegalovirus exposure and HLA in healthy donors (dated by TCRdb to 2016 to 2017). Study-level background: According to a later analysis, the 110 or so validation repertoires were produced on the same platform as the 700 or so repertoires of the first cohort. The aim of the study was to test whether cataloging public T cell receptors could identify signatures of past pathogen exposure. Besides the first cohort of roughly 640 subjects, a separate validation cohort made up of 120 different subjects was used. The study combined high-throughput TCR immunosequencing, statistical association of individual TCRs with disease status, and machine learning to predict cytomegalovirus infection status.

Reading the germline V gene gives CDR1 SNHLY and CDR2 FYNNEI. V has 0 bases trimmed and J has 8 bases trimmed; junction bases matching no gene number 16. The CDR3 sequence holds 19 residues, the cysteine and phenylalanine included. The kept DNA is CDR3 alone, 57 bases in frame from the first base. Preparation of the library involved the immunoSEQ multiplex PCR assay. In the original analysis: A statistical classification framework was developed to diagnose cytomegalovirus status using the catalog of TCR beta chain sequences. The table comes from immuneACCESS by way of TCRdb, which keeps in-frame sequences with V and J called. Part of the clones is missing from these tables; in studies checked, under half for an unresolved V gene and the rest for unknown reasons. D and trimming come from the DNA, and the V and J calls and clone size come from that table. The sample table records 150,000 to 200,000 clones; approximately 87% of these occur just once. The ten largest clones add up to approximately 1.5% of the sample.

The paper's findings and limits, for the study overall: A few of the identified cytomegalovirus-associated TCR beta chains were confirmed in vitro to be specific for cytomegalovirus antigens. A later analysis found that TCRs clustered in the first cohort also tended to co-occur in the roughly 110 validation repertoires, with about 94% of cluster scores above 0. The study gave a list of some 150 TCR beta chains associated with cytomegalovirus. The validation cohort had no HLA typing available for a later analysis, so co-occurrence within that cohort was assessed over all 120 or so repertoires. It was suggested by the authors that the approach could potentially be generalized to other disease states and immunological phenotypes. Cytomegalovirus status was reported to be diagnosed by the classifier with high specificity and sensitivity in both the original and validation cohorts. Across donors, most TCR sequences were observed very rarely, whereas some public TCRs were present in many individuals.

This TCR came from a woman in her thirties in good health and CMV-seronegative. Source material: PBMCs. The chain employs TRBV2 and TRBJ2-1; TRBD1 matches 10 bases in the middle. The CDR3 sequence is CASSEALRWGTGEFYEQFF. In nucleotides, the sequence is TGTGCCAGCAGTGAAGCGCTTCGGTGGGGGACAGGGGAATTTTATGAGCAGTTCTTC.